These 14 T cell receptor beta chains share one sample of origin, sequenced in a study of OX40 agonist ivuxolimab in advanced cancers. Assay: immunoSEQ multiplex PCR; the TCRdb copy retains only in-frame clones and omits some. Of about 88,000 clones in the sample, more than 70% are singletons; the top ten hold 0.2% to 0.25%. The specimen was CD4+ or CD8+ T cells sorted from blood, collected in a trial of the OX40 agonist ivuxolimab. The receptors derive from an adult with an advanced solid tumor such as melanoma, head and neck, liver or kidney cancer.

V is TRBV5-5 and J is TRBJ2-7; D tentatively fits TRBD1 or TRBD2 (5 bases each). The V end was cut by 4 bases, the J end by 12 bases, with 17 bases between. The germline V gene encodes CDR1 SGHKS and CDR2 YYEKEE (reference sequence). The CDR3 loop spans 12 amino acids. The CDR3 loop is CASSPTRMGVYF. The CDR3 region has the DNA TGTGCCAGCAGCCCGACCCGGATGGGGGTGTACTTC. Looking up the rest from reference TRBV5-5 and TRBJ2-7 gives the full variable domain: DAGVTQSPTHLIKTRGQQVTLRCSPISGHKSVSWYQQVLGQGPQFIFQYYEKEERGRGNFPDRFSARQFPNYSSELNVNALLLGDSALYLCASSPTRMGVYFGPGTRLTVT.

This CDR3 reads CASSVGALKDTQYF. In DNA, the CDR3 is TGTGCCAGCAGCGTAGGAGCCCTAAAAGATACGCAGTATTTT. V gene TRBV9 combines with J gene TRBJ2-3; D not resolved. Trimming stripped 0 bases from V and 5 bases from J, with 10 bases between. The CDR3 is 14 residues long. In germline, CDR1 is SGDLS, CDR2 YYNGEE.

The chain combines TRBV9 with TRBJ1-1; D may be TRBD1 (5 bases). Germline values: CDR1 SGDLS, CDR2 YYNGEE. The V end was cut by 4 bases, the J end by 2 bases, with 18 bases between. The CDR3 consists of 16 residues. In DNA, the CDR3 is TGTGCCAGCAGCCCAAAAGCGTGGGACCCCAACACTGAAGCTTTCTTT. Translated: CASSPKAWDPNTEAFF.

The chain recombines TRBV6-1 with TRBJ1-2; D possibly corresponds to TRBD1 (5 bases). V lost 1 base and J lost 2, with 11 bases in between. Germline V gene sequence: CDR1 MNHNS, CDR2 SASEGT. The CDR3 totals 15 residues. The CDR3 here is CASSEGAGGNYGYTF. DNA of the CDR3: TGTGCCAGCAGTGAAGGGGCCGGGGGGAACTATGGCTACACCTTC.

The rearrangement links TRBV5-6 to TRBJ2-7; 11 bases are a match to TRBD1. This CDR3 contains 15 residues. The junction had 8 bases not matched to a gene; V was cut back by 4 bases and J by 5 bases. CDR1 and CDR2 (germline): SGHDT, YYEEEE. DNA for the CDR3: TGTGCCAGCAGCCGGGGAGGGACAGGGGGAAACGAGCAGTACGTC. It codes for CASSRGGTGGNEQYV.

The sample holds a few counts of this clone. The chain links TRBV2 to TRBJ1-5, with D possibly matching TRBD1 (6 bases). This CDR3 spans 14 amino acids. Germline CDR1 and CDR2: SNHLY and FYNNEI. Between the trimmed V and J ends, which lost 7 bases and 0 bases, there was a span of 10 bases. The CDR3 here is CASTIRGSNQPQHF. Written as DNA, the CDR3 is TGTGCCAGCACCATCAGGGGTAGCAATCAGCCCCAGCATTTT.

This rearrangement joins TRBV6-5 to TRBJ2-1, with 8 bases aligning to TRBD2. Trimming took 0 bases from V and 6 from J; bases not matched to a gene: 1. CDR3 size: 14 residues. Germline CDR1 MNHEY, CDR2 SVGAGI. The CDR3 DNA reads TGTGCCAGCAGTTACTCTGGGACTAGCAATGAGCAGTTCTTC. It yields the protein CASSYSGTSNEQFF.

V usage is TRBV28 and J usage is TRBJ2-5; D unclear. Trimming took 6 bases from V and 7 from J, leaving 12 bases between them. CDR3 length: 12 residues. The germline CDR1 and CDR2 sequences are MDHEN and SYDVKM. CDR3 DNA: TGTGCCAGCAGCAAAGTTACCCGGACCCAGTACTTC. This gives the protein CASSKVTRTQYF.

The rearrangement joins TRBV5-4 to TRBJ2-3; D is undetermined. The germline V and J ends were trimmed by 0 bases and 0 bases, with 11 bases remaining between them. There are 16 residues in the CDR3. Germline CDR1 and CDR2: SGHNT and YYREEE (reference sequence). The CDR3 DNA reads TGTGCCAGCAGCTTGGACCCCGGAACTAGCACAGATACGCAGTATTTT. Protein product: CASSLDPGTSTDTQYF.

The chain employs TRBV5-1 and TRBJ2-7; a possible D gene is TRBD1 (6 bases). The V end lost 4 bases, the J end lost 5 bases, and 16 bases lay between the germline ends. The germline CDR1 and CDR2 sequences are SGHRS and YFSETQ. The CDR3 loop spans 14 amino acids. The CDR3 region is CASSQGPGANEQYV. The CDR3 DNA is TGCGCCAGCAGCCAGGGACCAGGGGCGAACGAGCAGTACGTC.

J is TRBJ1-1 and V is TRBV11-2, with D hard to call. CDR1 is SGHAT, CDR2 FQNNGV, per germline. Trimming removed 1 base at V and 0 bases at J, with 3 bases between. The CDR3 runs to 13 residues. CDR3: CASSLGLNTEAFF. In nucleotides, the CDR3 is TGTGCCAGCAGCTTAGGGTTGAACACTGAAGCTTTCTTT.

This clone was recorded once. The genes are TRBV28 and TRBJ2-5; 15 bases match TRBD2. CDR3 length equals 17 residues. Germline CDR1 is MDHEN and CDR2 is SYDVKM. V lost 7 bases, J lost 4 bases, and 10 bases stayed unmatched. In nucleotides, the CDR3 is TGTGCCAGCACCTGGACTAGCGGGAGGGCCGGGGCAGAGACCCAGTACTTC. Residues: CASTWTSGRAGAETQYF. Full variable domain (rest looked up from reference TRBV28 and TRBJ2-5): DVKVTQSSRYLVKRTGEKVFLECVQDMDHENMFWYRQDPGLGLRLIYFSYDVKMKEKGDIPEGYSVSREKKERFSLILESASTNQTSMYLCASTWTSGRAGAETQYFGPGTRLLVL.

The genes are TRBV7-8 and TRBJ2-2; D is unresolved. V was cut by 2 bases and J by 6 bases, with 7 bases left in between. The CDR3 spans 13 residues. Germline V gene data show CDR1 as SGHVS and CDR2 as FQNEAQ. DNA of the CDR3: TGTGCCAGCAGCTTAACTCGGCCCGGGGAGCTGTTTTTT. As protein: CASSLTRPGELFF.

This clone was counted a single time. CDR3 DNA: TGTGCCAGTAGTAGGACAGGGGGACCTTTAGTCTACACCTTC. Its protein product is CASSRTGGPLVYTF. The chain couples TRBV19 to TRBJ1-2; TRBD1 aligns across 10 bases. V shed 4 bases, J shed 10 bases, and the junction held 9 bases outside the gene matches. The CDR3 runs 14 residues. Germline-derived CDR1 and CDR2 are LNHDA and SQIVND (reference sequence).